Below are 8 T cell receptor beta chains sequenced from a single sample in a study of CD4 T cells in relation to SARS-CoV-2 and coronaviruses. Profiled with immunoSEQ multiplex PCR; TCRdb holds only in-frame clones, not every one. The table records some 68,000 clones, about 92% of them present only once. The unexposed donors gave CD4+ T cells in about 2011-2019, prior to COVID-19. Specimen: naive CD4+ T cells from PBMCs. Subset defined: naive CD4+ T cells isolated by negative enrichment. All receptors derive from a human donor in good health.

CDR3 in DNA: TGTGCCAGCAGTTTATTCCCGGGAATGAACACCGGGGAGCTGTTTTTT. Amino acids: CASSLFPGMNTGELFF. V and J are TRBV27 and TRBJ2-2; perhaps TRBD2 as D (5 bases). This CDR3 comprises 16 residues. Trimming cost V 1 base and J 1 base, with 10 bases left between them. Germline CDR1 is MNHEY and CDR2 is SMNVEV (reference sequence).

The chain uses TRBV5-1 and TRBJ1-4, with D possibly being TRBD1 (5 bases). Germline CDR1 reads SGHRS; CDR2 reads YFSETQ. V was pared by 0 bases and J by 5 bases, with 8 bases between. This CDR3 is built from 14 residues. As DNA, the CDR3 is TGCGCCAGCAGCTTGGATTGGGGGAATGAAAAACTGTTTTTT. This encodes CASSLDWGNEKLFF.

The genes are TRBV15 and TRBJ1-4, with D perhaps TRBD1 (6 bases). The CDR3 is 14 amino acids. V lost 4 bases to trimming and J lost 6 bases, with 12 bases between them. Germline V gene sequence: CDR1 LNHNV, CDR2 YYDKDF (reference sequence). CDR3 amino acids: CATSTRWTDEKLFF. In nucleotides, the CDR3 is TGTGCCACCAGCACCCGTTGGACAGATGAAAAACTGTTTTTT.

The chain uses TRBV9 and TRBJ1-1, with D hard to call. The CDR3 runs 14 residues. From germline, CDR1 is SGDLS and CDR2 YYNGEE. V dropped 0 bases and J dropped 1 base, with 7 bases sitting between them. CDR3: CASSVVTQNTEAFF. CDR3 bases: TGTGCCAGCAGCGTAGTGACCCAGAACACTGAAGCTTTCTTT.

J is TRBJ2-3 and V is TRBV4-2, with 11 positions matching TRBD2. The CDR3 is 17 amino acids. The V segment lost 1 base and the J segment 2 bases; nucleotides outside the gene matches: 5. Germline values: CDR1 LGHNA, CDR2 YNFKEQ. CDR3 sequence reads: CASSQGSSGGTTDTQYF. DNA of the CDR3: TGTGCCAGCAGCCAAGGCTCTAGCGGGGGGACCACAGATACGCAGTATTTT.

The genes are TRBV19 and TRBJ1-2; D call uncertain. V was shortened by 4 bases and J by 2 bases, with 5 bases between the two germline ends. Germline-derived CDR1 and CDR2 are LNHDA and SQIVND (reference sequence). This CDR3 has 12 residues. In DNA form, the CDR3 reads TGTGCCAGTAGTAAGGGCAACTATGGCTACACCTTC. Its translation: CASSKGNYGYTF. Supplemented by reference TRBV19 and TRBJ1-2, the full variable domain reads DGGITQSPKYLFRKEGQNVTLSCEQNLNHDAMYWYRQDPGQGLRLIYYSQIVNDFQKGDIAEGYSVSREKKESFPLTVTSAQKNPTAFYLCASSKGNYGYTFGSGTRLTVV.

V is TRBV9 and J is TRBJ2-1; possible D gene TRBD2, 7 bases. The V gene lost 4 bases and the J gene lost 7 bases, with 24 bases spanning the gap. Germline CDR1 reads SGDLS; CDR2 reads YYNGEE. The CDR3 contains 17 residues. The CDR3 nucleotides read TGTGCCAGCAGCACAAATGGGCGGGGGCGAGGGGGGAATGAGCAGTTCTTC. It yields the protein CASSTNGRGRGGNEQFF.

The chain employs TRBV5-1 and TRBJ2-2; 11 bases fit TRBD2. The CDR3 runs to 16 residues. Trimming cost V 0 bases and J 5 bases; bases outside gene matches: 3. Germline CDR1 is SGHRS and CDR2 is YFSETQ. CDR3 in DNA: TGCGCCAGCAGCTTGGGACTAGCGGGGAGGACCGGGGAGCTGTTTTTT. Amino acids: CASSLGLAGRTGELFF.